What follows are 4 T cell receptor beta chains derived from one specimen sequenced in a study of blood T cell repertoires in COVID-19 (dated by TCRdb to 2018 to 2021). Receptors were amplified or captured by the immunoSEQ multiplex PCR assay. In its TCRdb copy, this immuneACCESS table keeps in-frame sequences only and misses some clones. Where compared with another copy, unresolved V genes explain less than half of these, and the others have no known cause. Here the sample has around 210,000 clones; about three quarters occur a single time. The ten largest clones add up to around 5.1% of the sample. The sample comprised peripheral blood. The receptors originated from a woman in her seventies with acute or convalescent COVID-19.

This chain links TRBV5-4 with TRBJ2-1; 14 bases fit TRBD2. Germline V gene lookup returns CDR1 SGHNT and CDR2 YYREEE (reference sequence). The CDR3 is 17 residues long. V lost 0 bases to trimming and J lost 2 bases; unmatched junction nucleotides: 1. CDR3 nucleotides: TGTGCCAGCAGCTTGGGACTAGCGGGAGGGCCCTACAATGAGCAGTTCTTC. Its protein is CASSLGLAGGPYNEQFF.

This clone was counted a single time. The genes are TRBV5-1 and TRBJ1-2; D remains unclear. The CDR3 spans 15 residues. CDR1 and CDR2 (germline): SGHRS, YFSETQ. The V end was cut by 4 bases, the J end by 9 bases, with 22 bases between. CDR3 sequence (DNA): TGCGCCAGCAGCCAAGAGGGCAGGACTGGAGGCAGCTACACCTTC. This gives the protein CASSQEGRTGGSYTF.

The chain couples TRBV18 to TRBJ2-7, with 7 bases aligning to TRBD2. This CDR3 is built from 14 residues. Germline loops: CDR1 KGHSH, CDR2 LQKENI. The junction had 7 bases not matched to a gene; V was cut back by 3 bases and J by 5 bases. CDR3 sequence (DNA): TGTGCCAGCTCACCTTGGGGAGGGCCTGACGAGCAGTACTTC. It translates to CASSPWGGPDEQYF.

This clone was seen more than once but under ten times. The CDR3 nucleotides are TGTGCCACCGGGACAGGGGGCCAGCCCCAGCATTTT. Its protein is CATGTGGQPQHF. The V gene is TRBV24-1, the J gene TRBJ1-5; 12 bases map to TRBD1. CDR1 is KGHDR, CDR2 SFDVKD, per germline. This CDR3 region has 12 residues. After removal of 9 bases from V and 7 bases from J, the junction contained 0 bases not matched to a gene.